The 4 T cell receptor beta chains below all came from one sample that was sequenced in a study of T cells in Graves' hyperthyroidism and ophthalmopathy. From RNA transcripts, TCR beta CDR3 regions were amplified. Primed by the HTBI set, a first-round RT-PCR was run on the TCR CDR3. TCRdb reanalysed the multiplex PCR reads using MiXCR and keeps one entry per CDR3 protein. The sample includes approximately 520,000 distinct CDR3 sequences, roughly 20% of them seen just once. Material for sequencing was blood. These receptor sequences come from a man aged 18 to 35 with Graves' hyperthyroidism.

This clonotype turned up a few times. The chain couples TRBV4-2 to TRBJ1-2; no reliable D call. The germline CDR1 and CDR2 sequences are LGHNA and YNFKEQ. Trimming left V 5 bases short and J 8 bases short, with 15 bases between. This CDR3 region has 13 residues. CDR3: CASSLGSKEGYTF. The CDR3 DNA reads as TGTGCCAGCAGCTTGGGCAGTAAGGAGGGCTACACCTTC.

The rearrangement links TRBV12-3 or TRBV12-4 to TRBJ2-7; tentatively, D is TRBD1 (5 bases). The V end was cut by 6 bases, the J end by 2 bases, with 11 bases between. CDR3 length: 13 amino acids. The CDR3 sequence is CASSRGHPYEQYF. CDR3 nucleotide sequence: TGTGCCAGCAGCCGAGGACACCCCTACGAGCAGTACTTC.

This clonotype appeared many times. The CDR3 DNA follows: TGTGCCAGCAGCGTAGGACAGAACTTCTGGGGCTACACCTTC. Protein sequence: CASSVGQNFWGYTF. The chain links TRBV9 to TRBJ1-2; a weak D match, TRBD1 (5 bases). The CDR3 totals 14 residues. The V and J ends lost 0 bases and 8 bases respectively, with 14 bases between them. Germline V gene lookup returns CDR1 SGDLS and CDR2 YYNGEE. Looking up the rest from reference TRBV9 and TRBJ1-2 gives the full variable domain: DSGVTQTPKHLITATGQRVTLRCSPRSGDLSVYWYQQSLDQGLQFLIQYYNGEERAKGNILERFSAQQFPDLHSELNLSSLELGDSALYFCASSVGQNFWGYTFGSGTRLTVV.

As to this clonotype: No conserved phenylalanine or tryptophan is present at the end of the CDR3, so a read error is the likely explanation. The chain carries TRBV6-5 and TRBJ1-5, with D unresolved. The CDR3 length is 14 residues. Germline CDR1 is MNHEY and CDR2 is SVGAGI. DNA for the CDR3: TGTGCCAGCAGTGACTCCAAGCTCGATCAGCCCCAGCATGTT. Translating it yields CASSDSKLDQPQHV.